A selection of T cell receptor beta chains follows, all from one sample in a study of blood T cell repertoires in COVID-19. The assay was immunoSEQ multiplex PCR, and TCRdb's table has in-frame clones only and misses some. The sample lists 390,000 or so clones, around nine tenths seen once, with about 10% in the top ten. The sequencing input was PBMCs or T cells enriched from blood (not recorded which). The receptor set was obtained from a woman between 45 and 65 years old who had recovered from COVID-19. Both conserved end residues are part of each CDR3. A D gene is named only where the DNA matches it firmly. The size field is filled for only some rows; it gives once, few, many or a size class.

clone size | J gene | V gene | D gene | CDR3 DNA | CDR3 protein
- | TRBJ2-1 | TRBV30 | - | TGTGCCTGGACCCTGATGTCAGGCAATGAGCAGTTCTTC | CAWTLMSGNEQFF
- | TRBJ2-2 | TRBV24-1 | - | TGTGCCACCAGTGATTTGGTTCGTCAGGGGAACACCGGGGAGCTGTTTTTT | CATSDLVRQGNTGELFF
- | TRBJ1-4 | TRBV7-2 | TRBD1 | TGTGCCAGCAGCTTGGGACAGGGGAGGGGAGCGAGTGAAAAACTGTTTTTT | CASSLGQGRGASEKLFF
- | TRBJ2-1 | TRBV4-2 | TRBD2 | TGTGCCAGCAGCCTCGTCGCGGGGGGGAACGACAATGAGCAGTTCTTC | CASSLVAGGNDNEQFF
- | TRBJ1-5 | TRBV7-2 | TRBD1 | TGTGCCAGCAGCTTATGGACAGGGGAGAATCAGCCCCAGCATTTT | CASSLWTGENQPQHF
- | TRBJ1-2 | TRBV7-2 | - | TGTGCCAGCAGCTTAGACCGAGACTATGGCTACACCTTC | CASSLDRDYGYTF
- | TRBJ2-1 | TRBV11-3 | - | TGTGCCAGCAGCCTAGGAGACAATGAGCAGTTCTTC | CASSLGDNEQFF
- | TRBJ1-2 | TRBV30 | - | TGTGCCTGGGGGGGAGGCACCTATGGCTACACCTTC | CAWGGGTYGYTF
- | TRBJ1-1 | TRBV11-2 | - | TGTGCCAGCAGCTTAGTTCTGGGGAGCAGATACATGAACACTGAAGCTTTCTTT | CASSLVLGSRYMNTEAFF
- | TRBJ1-1 | TRBV30 | TRBD1 | TGTGCCTGGGGACAGGGTTGGACTGAAGCTTTCTTT | CAWGQGWTEAFF
- | TRBJ1-1 | TRBV6-5 | TRBD1 | TGTGCCAGCAGTAGGACAGGATTAACTGAAGCTTTCTTT | CASSRTGLTEAFF
- | TRBJ2-7 | TRBV18 | - | TGTGCCAGCTCACCTGTAAGAGGGAACGAGCAGTACTTC | CASSPVRGNEQYF
- | TRBJ2-7 | TRBV6-2/TRBV6-3 | - | TGTGCCAGCAGTTATTTCTATTCCTACGAGCAGTACTTC | CASSYFYSYEQYF
- | TRBJ1-1 | TRBV27 | - | TGTGCCAGCAGTCCAACCGGGACACACATCAAAGCTTTCTTT | CASSPTGTHIKAFF
- | TRBJ2-2 | TRBV5-1 | - | TGCGCCAGCAGCTTGGCCAGTTCTCCTGACACCGGGGAGCTGTTTTTT | CASSLASSPDTGELFF
- | TRBJ1-5 | TRBV4-3 | TRBD1 | TGCGCCAGCAGCTATACGACAGGGAACAATCAGCCCCAGCATTTT | CASSYTTGNNQPQHF
- | TRBJ2-1 | TRBV28 | - | TGTGCCAGCAGTTTTAGAGAGCCCTACAATGAGCAGTTCTTC | CASSFREPYNEQFF
- | TRBJ2-7 | TRBV6-1 | TRBD1 | TGTGCCAGCAGTGAAGCAGGGCAGGGGGCTCGGTACGAGCAGTACTTC | CASSEAGQGARYEQYF
- | TRBJ1-1 | TRBV7-9 | - | TGTGCCAGCAGCTTAGCGAGGGCTGAAGCTTTCTTT | CASSLARAEAFF
once | TRBJ1-1 | TRBV28 | - | TGTGCCACCCAAATACTACGACTGATGAACACTGAAGCTTTCTTT | CATQILRLMNTEAFF
- | TRBJ1-1 | TRBV2 | - | TGTGCCAGCAGCCTCGGGGGTTCTGGTGAAGCTTTCTTT | CASSLGGSGEAFF
- | TRBJ2-3 | TRBV5-1 | - | TGCGCCAGCAGCCCCCAAGCAAGCACAGATACGCAGTATTTT | CASSPQASTDTQYF
- | TRBJ2-3 | TRBV12-5 | - | TGTGCTAGTGGTTGGGGAGAGGAGAATACGCAGTATTTT | CASGWGEENTQYF
- | TRBJ2-7 | TRBV7-2 | - | TGTGCCAGCAGCTTAGGCCTGGGACTGAAGTCTATGCAGTACTTC | CASSLGLGLKSMQYF
- | TRBJ2-7 | TRBV19 | - | TGTGCCAGTAGTAGCTGGGAGATCTCCTACGAGCAGTACTTC | CASSSWEISYEQYF
- | TRBJ1-4 | TRBV29-1 | - | TGCAGCGCAGGGGATGAAAAACTGTTTTTT | CSAGDEKLFF